The clone carrying this T cell receptor (beta chain) was counted only a few times. This record belongs to a study of blood T cell repertoires in COVID-19. Study background: Italy, Spain and the United States were the sources of the convalescent and acute COVID-19 samples. Sources were T cells, B-cell-depleted T cells, or PBMCs; the material itself was cDNA or gDNA.

Between the trimmed V and J ends, which lost 7 bases and 4 bases, there was a span of 13 bases. The CDR3 loop spans 13 amino acids. Germline V gene lookup returns CDR1 MDHEN and CDR2 SYDVKM. Per the authors' pipeline: Quantification of nucleated cells was approximated via reference gene primer amplification. Profiled with immunoSEQ multiplex PCR; TCRdb holds only in-frame clones, not every one. That table supplies the V and J calls and clone size; D and trimming were determined from the DNA. The table has approximately 200,000 clones, approximately 84% seen once. This rearrangement joins TRBV28 to TRBJ1-1, with D possibly TRBD1 on 5 matching bases. The sample was peripheral blood. This receptor was taken from a woman aged 30 to 39 who had recovered from COVID-19. CDR3 nucleotide sequence: TGTGCCAGCAATTCAGGGATGTTCACTGAAGCTTTCTTT. Translated: CASNSGMFTEAFF.